These 14 T cell receptor beta chains came from one sample sequenced in a study of beta chain features in type 1 diabetes. Every isolated RNA sample was fully reverse transcribed, so sequencing captured expressed TCRB transcripts. TCRdb's table, derived via immunoSEQ multiplex PCR, lists solely in-frame clones and lacks some. The profile shows about 230,000 clones, roughly 9.6% of them singletons. Sequenced: naive CD4+ T cells from blood. These receptors all stem from a woman between 18 and 30 years old in good health.

This clone was seen more than once but under ten times. The gene calls are TRBV2 and TRBJ2-1; D unclear. Germline CDR1 and CDR2: SNHLY and FYNNEI. The CDR3 sequence is 11 residues long. V lost 4 bases and J 15 bases, leaving 13 bases between the germline ends. The CDR3 DNA follows: TGTGCCAGCAGTGCGCGAGACACTCGGTTCTTC. It codes for CASSARDTRFF.

CDR3 in DNA: TGTGCCAGCAGCCCTATAGACAGGGACCGGGAGACCCAGTACTTC. Residues: CASSPIDRDRETQYF. The chain links TRBV14 to TRBJ2-5; TRBD1 agrees at 7 bases. The germline CDR1 and CDR2 sequences are SGHDN and FVKESK. J lost 5 bases, V lost 4 bases, and 10 bases had no gene match. The CDR3 spans 15 residues. Full variable domain (outside the CDR3, taken from reference TRBV14 and TRBJ2-5): EAGVTQFPSHSVIEKGQTVTLRCDPISGHDNLYWYRRVMGKEIKFLLHFVKESKQDESGMPNNRFLAERTGGTYSTLKVQPAELEDSGVYFCASSPIDRDRETQYFGPGTRLLVL.

This clone appeared a few times. The J gene is TRBJ2-7, the V gene TRBV5-1; the D gene is possibly TRBD2 (6 bases). The CDR3 extends over 15 amino acids. Per germline, CDR1 SGHRS and CDR2 YFSETQ. V lost 4 bases and J 2 bases, leaving 16 bases between the germline ends. CDR3 nucleotide sequence: TGCGCCAGCAGCATAACGGGAGTAACGGCCTACGAGCAGTACTTC. Its protein is CASSITGVTAYEQYF.

The chain uses TRBV5-4 and TRBJ2-1, with D tentatively TRBD2 (5 bases). Germline CDR1 and CDR2: SGHNT and YYREEE (reference sequence). The CDR3 sequence is 15 residues long. V dropped 0 bases and J dropped 7 bases, with 14 bases sitting between them. The DNA for the CDR3 is TGTGCCAGCAGCTTGGCCCGAGGGCCGGGGAATGAGCAGTTCTTC. Encoded protein: CASSLARGPGNEQFF.

This clone was picked up a small number of times. The gene calls are TRBV11-2 and TRBJ1-1; D is undetermined. V shed 1 base and J shed 1 base, with 19 bases lying between them. The CDR3 runs 18 residues. The V gene's germline CDR1 is SGHAT and CDR2 FQNNGV. CDR3 sequence reads: CASSLAGWVLARNTEAFF. The CDR3 DNA reads as TGTGCCAGCAGCTTAGCGGGGTGGGTCTTGGCGAGGAACACTGAAGCTTTCTTT.

This chain's CDR3 is CASSLGEYEQYF. For the CDR3, the DNA is TGTGCCAGCAGTTTAGGAGAATACGAGCAGTACTTC. The V call is TRBV28, the J call TRBJ2-7; D not certain. Trimming left V 2 bases short and J 4 bases short, with 6 bases between. Germline CDR1 MDHEN, CDR2 SYDVKM. The CDR3 has 12 residues.

This CDR3 is CASSVEGVEETQYF. The CDR3 DNA reads TGCGCCAGCAGCGTGGAGGGGGTCGAAGAGACCCAGTACTTC. This chain connects TRBV5-1 to TRBJ2-5; D is tentatively TRBD1 or TRBD2 (6 bases each). The germline V gene encodes CDR1 SGHRS and CDR2 YFSETQ. The CDR3 length is 14 residues. V was cut by 4 bases and J by 3 bases, with 13 bases left in between.

This rearrangement joins TRBV9 to TRBJ2-1; 8 bases align to TRBD2. The CDR3 has 15 amino acids. Trimming removed 2 bases from V and 4 bases from J; junction bases left unmatched: 5. The germline gives CDR1 SGDLS, CDR2 YYNGEE. CDR3 nucleotides: TGTGCCAGCAGCGTGGTAGCGGGGCCATACAATGAGCAGTTCTTC. Residues: CASSVVAGPYNEQFF.

This clone was observed a handful of times. The chain employs TRBV6-1 and TRBJ2-7, with D uncertain. CDR3 length: 13 residues. V was clipped by 4 bases and J by 2 bases, with 9 bases between them. Germline CDR1 reads MNHNS; CDR2 reads SASEGT. CDR3 loop: CASSGKRAYEQYF. In nucleotides, the CDR3 is TGTGCCAGCAGTGGGAAACGGGCCTACGAGCAGTACTTC.

The chain couples TRBV4-2 to TRBJ2-1; 8 positions agree with TRBD2. V gave up 1 base and J gave up 10 bases; unmatched junction bases: 6. In germline, CDR1 is LGHNA, CDR2 YNFKEQ. The CDR3 length is 14 residues. CDR3 sequence reads: CASSQGGGREEQFF. As DNA, the CDR3 is TGTGCCAGCAGCCAAGGCGGGGGGCGGGAGGAGCAGTTCTTC.

The CDR3 sequence: CASRNSGGGEQYF. In DNA form, the CDR3 reads TGTGCCAGCAGGAATAGCGGAGGTGGCGAGCAGTACTTC. The V call is TRBV14, the J call TRBJ2-7; tentative D call: TRBD2 (6 bases). The CDR3 is made up of 13 amino acids. Trimming pared 6 bases from V and 6 bases from J, leaving 15 bases between. Germline V gives CDR1 SGHDN, CDR2 FVKESK.

This clone has only a few counts. This chain connects TRBV19 to TRBJ2-2; D remains ambiguous. V was pared by 5 bases and J by 0 bases, with 7 bases between. Germline V gives CDR1 LNHDA, CDR2 SQIVND (reference sequence). The CDR3 spans 14 residues. The DNA of the CDR3 is TGTGCCAGTAGTTCCCAGGCGAACACCGGGGAGCTGTTTTTT. Translating gives CASSSQANTGELFF.

CDR3 bases: TGTGCCAGCAGTTTCGGCAGGGACACTGAAGCTTTCTTT. Amino acid sequence: CASSFGRDTEAFF. This chain connects TRBV27 to TRBJ1-1, with TRBD1 as a possible D gene (5 bases). Trimming removed 3 bases from V and 3 bases from J, with 8 bases in between. CDR3 length equals 13 residues. CDR1 and CDR2 (germline): MNHEY, SMNVEV (reference sequence).

This clone showed up just a few times. This chain joins TRBV5-4 and TRBJ2-3, with 11 positions matching TRBD2. The V gene's germline CDR1 is SGHNT and CDR2 YYREEE (reference sequence). CDR3 size: 15 residues. Trimming removed 4 bases from V and 0 bases from J; junction bases left unmatched: 1. The CDR3 DNA follows: TGTGCCAGCAGCCGGACTAGCGGGAGCACAGATACGCAGTATTTT. It specifies CASSRTSGSTDTQYF. Filled out from reference TRBV5-4 and TRBJ2-3, the complete variable domain reads ETGVTQSPTHLIKTRGQQVTLRCSSQSGHNTVSWYQQALGQGPQFIFQYYREEENGRGNFPPRFSGLQFPNYSSELNVNALELDDSALYLCASSRTSGSTDTQYFGPGTRLTVL.